A selection of T cell receptor beta chains follows, all from one sample in a study of blood T cell repertoires in COVID-19. Using immunoSEQ multiplex PCR, the repertoire was profiled, and TCRdb retains in-frame clones only, with some absent. Of 280,000 or so clones detected, around 89% appear once; the ten largest clones hold around 12%. The sample consisted of peripheral blood. Source of these receptors: a woman aged 60-75 years with acute or convalescent COVID-19. The CDR3 runs from the conserved cysteine through the conserved F or W. Fields, in order: V gene, clone size, D gene, CDR3 length, J gene, CDR3 DNA, CDR3 protein. D genes are given only for firm matches. For some rows the clone size is stated as once, few or many, or as a class when expanded; others skip it.

TRBV24-1	once	.	14	TRBJ2-1	TGTGCCACCAGTGCTCTCGAACAGTACAATGAGCAGTTCTTC	CATSALEQYNEQFF
TRBV4-3	.	.	17	TRBJ2-1	TGCGCCAGCAGCCAAGACACGCCAGGCAGCTCCTACAATGAGCAGTTCTTC	CASSQDTPGSSYNEQFF
TRBV28	.	TRBD1	14	TRBJ1-5	TGTGCCAGCAGTGGACAGGGGGCCGATCAGCCCCAGCATTTT	CASSGQGADQPQHF
TRBV9	.	.	13	TRBJ1-2	TGTGCCAGCAGCGTACAGGGGACCTATGGCTACACCTTC	CASSVQGTYGYTF
TRBV18	.	.	15	TRBJ2-1	TGTGCCAGCTCTCCTACACCGGGCTCCTACAATGAGCAGTTCTTC	CASSPTPGSYNEQFF
TRBV5-4	.	TRBD2	16	TRBJ2-1	TGTGCCAGCAGCTTGGGGTCTGGGACTAGTTACACTGAGCAGTTCTTC	CASSLGSGTSYTEQFF
TRBV19	.	TRBD1	14	TRBJ2-7	TGTGCCAGTATCGGGGACAGCTCCCTATCCGAGCAGTACTTC	CASIGDSSLSEQYF
TRBV7-3	.	TRBD2	16	TRBJ2-5	TGTGCCAGCAGCTTAAATTCAGCGGGACCCCAAGAGACCCAGTACTTC	CASSLNSAGPQETQYF
TRBV11-2	.	TRBD1	15	TRBJ1-5	TGTGCCAGCAGCCCGGGACAGAGAAGCAATCAGCCCCAGCATTTT	CASSPGQRSNQPQHF
TRBV13	once	.	13	TRBJ2-7	TGTGCCAGCAGCTGGGGGGTAGGGGACGAGCAGTACTTC	CASSWGVGDEQYF
TRBV28	.	TRBD2	17	TRBJ2-5	TGTGCCAGCAGTCCCGGATTCGGGCGGGAGGAGGGAGAGACCCAGTACTTC	CASSPGFGREEGETQYF
TRBV7-9	.	.	12	TRBJ1-2	TGTGCCAGCACCGAACAGGGTTATGGCTACACCTTC	CASTEQGYGYTF
TRBV19	once	.	14	TRBJ2-7	TGTGCCAGTACCCCGTCCCAGTCGACATTGGAGCAGTACTTC	CASTPSQSTLEQYF
TRBV7-9	.	TRBD1	18	TRBJ2-3	TGTGCCAGCAGCTTGGGGGACAGGGGGCGCTTGGGCACAGATACGCAGTATTTT	CASSLGDRGRLGTDTQYF
TRBV6-2/TRBV6-3	.	.	15	TRBJ1-6	TGTGCCAGCAGTTACTCGAGCCGGGGGGAGACACCCCTCCACTTT	CASSYSSRGETPLHF
TRBV5-6	once	.	17	TRBJ1-5	TGTGCCAGCAGCCTTACCACAACATGGTATAGCAATCAGCCCCAGCATTTT	CASSLTTTWYSNQPQHF
TRBV18	.	TRBD1	14	TRBJ1-1	TGTGCCAGCTCACCAGCAGGGGGCTTGACTGAAGCTTTCTTT	CASSPAGGLTEAFF